The 6 T cell receptor beta chains below all came from one sample that was sequenced in a study of radiation and T cells in renal cell carcinoma (dated by TCRdb to 2020 to 2021). Read against the paper, the sample's time point label means: baseline pretreatment blood. The treatment or condition label corresponds to: 15 Gy SBRT to primary tumor, nephrectomy 4 weeks later. Library creation used the immunoSEQ multiplex PCR assay. TCRdb's version of the immuneACCESS table is confined to in-frame rearrangements and falls short of the full clone set. An unresolved V gene accounts for under half of the shortfall where checked; the remainder is of unknown origin. In this sample the table shows 87,000 or so clones, around nine tenths of which occur a single time. The top ten clonotypes cover almost 8% of the sample. The sequenced sample was blood, obtained from a patient whose treatment included radiotherapy and nephrectomy. These receptors originate from a man aged 45 to 65 with renal cell carcinoma.

J is TRBJ1-4 and V is TRBV21-1. TRBV21-1 is designated a pseudogene. The CDR3 spans 14 residues. The CDR3 bases are TGTGCCAGCAGCCCAATCCTACACGGGGAAAAACTGTTTTTT. It specifies CASSPILHGEKLFF.

The chain employs TRBV5-1 and TRBJ1-1; a possible D gene is TRBD1 (6 bases). CDR3 length: 15 amino acids. Germline V gene data show CDR1 as SGHRS and CDR2 as YFSETQ. Trimming took 0 bases from V and 4 from J, leaving 13 bases between them. Here the CDR3 DNA reads TGCGCCAGCAGCTTGGGGTCAGGGGATATCACTGAAGCTTTCTTT. Translation: CASSLGSGDITEAFF.

V and J are TRBV4-2 and TRBJ2-1; D may be TRBD1 or TRBD2 (5 bases each). Germline V gene lookup returns CDR1 LGHNA and CDR2 YNFKEQ. V gave up 0 bases and J gave up 5 bases, with 11 bases separating them. The CDR3 runs 15 residues. The CDR3 loop is CASSQDWGGHNEQFF. CDR3 nucleotides: TGTGCCAGCAGCCAAGATTGGGGCGGGCACAATGAGCAGTTCTTC.

The genes are TRBV30 and TRBJ2-7, with TRBD1 matching over 7 bases. The trim removed 0 bases at V and 5 bases at J, leaving 13 bases unmatched. Germline lookup yields CDR1 GTSNPN and CDR2 SVGIG (reference sequence). The length of the CDR3 is 16 residues. The CDR3: CAWSVLSTGLLDEQYF. The CDR3 DNA reads as TGTGCCTGGAGTGTACTATCGACAGGGTTGCTGGACGAGCAGTACTTC.

The chain links TRBV6-6 to TRBJ2-2; 7 positions match TRBD2. From germline, CDR1 is MNHNY and CDR2 SVGAGI (reference sequence). The CDR3 is 13 amino acids. With V trimmed by 8 bases and J by 4 bases, 4 bases remained unmatched. The CDR3 DNA reads TGTGCCAGCCGAGCGGGATCCACCGGGGAGCTGTTTTTT. The encoded protein is CASRAGSTGELFF.

V gene TRBV30 combines with J gene TRBJ2-2; D unresolved. V lost 2 bases to trimming and J lost 1 base, with 5 bases between them. CDR1 is GTSNPN and CDR2 is SVGIG in the germline V gene (reference sequence). This CDR3 is 13 amino acids long. DNA for the CDR3: TGTGCCTGGAGTATAGGGAACACCGGGGAGCTGTTTTTT. Amino acids: CAWSIGNTGELFF.